This TCR beta chain is from a study of T-cell reconstitution after alpha-beta-depleted transplantation in children. The table lists this clonotype with a few counts. Molecular barcoding with unique molecular identifiers was used for the TCRbeta library. TCRdb analysed the PCR reads with MiXCR anew, one entry per CDR3 protein. The data hold approximately 150,000 distinct CDR3 sequences, with roughly 8.8% observed a single time. With 2 bases removed from V and 0 bases from J, the gap between germline ends came to 25 bases. CDR1 and CDR2 (germline): SQVTM, ANQGSEA. This CDR3 region has 19 residues. The material was PBMCs, mostly from graft donor cells, obtained 180 days after TCRalphabeta/CD19-depleted stem cell transplant. This TCR derives from a female patient younger than 10 who had a stem cell transplant for congenital amegakaryocytic thrombocytopenia, so the T cells may come from the graft donor. The chain links TRBV29-1 to TRBJ2-5; D may be TRBD1 or TRBD2 (5 bases each). CDR3 coding DNA: TGCAGCGTTGAATTGGGGGTTATCGGACGCGCCTCGTACCAAGAGACCCAGTACTTC. Its translation is CSVELGVIGRASYQETQYF. The variable domain in full, completed from reference TRBV29-1 and TRBJ2-5, reads SAVISQKPSRDICQRGTSLTIQCQVDSQVTMMFWYRQQPGQSLTLIATANQGSEATYESGFVIDKFPISRPNLTFSTLTVSNMSPEDSSIYLCSVELGVIGRASYQETQYFGPGTRLLVL.